This entry lists 22 T cell receptor beta chains sequenced from one sample in a study of early T cells in non-severe SARS-CoV-2 infection. One entry per CDR3 protein results from TCRdb running MiXCR on the 5' RACE reads. In the table there are 60,000 to 75,000 distinct CDR3 sequences, roughly 12% of which are singletons. The material sequenced was whole blood. Receptors were obtained from an adult who was a healthcare worker with PCR-confirmed SARS-CoV-2 infection or an uninfected control (not recorded which).

The sample holds many counts of this clonotype. The rearrangement links TRBV5-5 to TRBJ2-5; 7 bases agree with TRBD2. Germline CDR1 reads SGHKS; CDR2 reads YYEKEE (reference sequence). With V trimmed by 0 bases and J by 4 bases, 6 bases remained unmatched. The CDR3 is made up of 15 amino acids. The CDR3 DNA is TGTGCCAGCAGCTTGGCCGGGGGGAGCGGAGAGACCCAGTACTTC. Translating gives CASSLAGGSGETQYF.

Many counts were recorded for this clonotype. J is TRBJ2-5 and V is TRBV27; TRBD1 aligns across 7 bases. CDR1 is MNHEY, CDR2 SMNVEV, per germline (reference sequence). The CDR3 is made up of 13 amino acids. The V segment lost 3 bases and the J segment 13 bases; nucleotides outside the gene matches: 11. For the CDR3, the DNA is TGTGCCAGCAGTTTTACCCCGGACAGGCTCGGGTACTTC. It encodes CASSFTPDRLGYF.

The table lists this clonotype with a few counts. The chain joins TRBV7-9 to TRBJ2-3, with no clear D. V was cut by 1 base and J by 4 bases, with 9 bases left in between. Germline V gives CDR1 SEHNR, CDR2 FQNEAQ (reference sequence). CDR3 length equals 14 residues. CDR3 region: CASSLGSAADTQYF. In nucleotides, the CDR3 is TGTGCCAGCAGCTTAGGGTCGGCCGCAGATACGCAGTATTTT.

This clonotype was counted many times. The chain employs TRBV2 and TRBJ1-1; D unresolved. The germline V gene encodes CDR1 SNHLY and CDR2 FYNNEI. Trimming stripped 4 bases from V and 7 bases from J, with 7 bases between. The CDR3 spans 11 residues. The CDR3 coding sequence is TGTGCCAGCAGTGGACTCCTTGAAGCTTTCTTT. It encodes CASSGLLEAFF.

This clonotype was seen only a few times. V and J are TRBV4-1 and TRBJ1-2, with 7 nucleotides matching TRBD1. After removal of 1 base from V and 4 bases from J, the junction contained 9 bases not matched to a gene. The CDR3 sequence is 16 residues long. Germline CDR1 reads MGHRA; CDR2 reads YSYEKL. CDR3 DNA sequence: TGCGCCAGCAGCCAAGCTCCGACAGGGATTAGCTATGGCTACACCTTC. Its translation: CASSQAPTGISYGYTF.

The sample holds a few counts of this clonotype. V usage is TRBV27 and J usage is TRBJ1-5; D is possibly TRBD1 (6 bases). V lost 4 bases, J lost 5 bases, and 15 bases lay in between. Looked up from germline, CDR1 is MNHEY and CDR2 is SMNVEV (reference sequence). The CDR3 length is 15 residues. The CDR3 region has the DNA TGTGCCAGCAGTTCGTGGGGGCAGGATCATCAGCCCCAGCATTTT. This codes for CASSSWGQDHQPQHF.

The table lists this clonotype with a few counts. The chain couples TRBV29-1 to TRBJ2-5; TRBD2 agrees at 12 bases. Unmatched junction bases numbered 12, after V lost 6 bases and J lost 1 base. The CDR3 loop spans 17 amino acids. The germline CDR1 and CDR2 sequences are SQVTM and ANQGSEA. CDR3 bases: TGCAGCGTGGAACGGACTAGCGGGGATACCTTCCAAGAGACCCAGTACTTC. It encodes CSVERTSGDTFQETQYF. The whole variable domain, remainder taken from reference TRBV29-1 and TRBJ2-5, is SAVISQKPSRDICQRGTSLTIQCQVDSQVTMMFWYRQQPGQSLTLIATANQGSEATYESGFVIDKFPISRPNLTFSTLTVSNMSPEDSSIYLCSVERTSGDTFQETQYFGPGTRLLVL.

This clonotype was detected many times. The chain recombines TRBV12-3 or TRBV12-4 with TRBJ2-7; D is perhaps TRBD2 (6 bases). This CDR3 has 13 residues. V shed 5 bases and J shed 2 bases, with 10 bases lying between them. The CDR3 reads CASSHRRAYEQYF. The CDR3 bases are TGTGCCAGCAGTCACCGGAGGGCCTACGAGCAGTACTTC.

This clonotype was detected ten times or more. This sequence joins TRBV6-5 and TRBJ2-1, with D possibly TRBD2 on 6 matching bases. This CDR3 is built from 15 residues. With 0 bases removed from V and 10 bases from J, the gap between germline ends came to 16 bases. From germline, CDR1 is MNHEY and CDR2 SVGAGI. CDR3 protein: CASSYSSQGRREQFF. The CDR3 nucleotides are TGTGCCAGCAGTTACTCGTCCCAAGGGAGGAGGGAGCAGTTCTTC.

This clonotype came up a few times. The genes are TRBV7-6 and TRBJ2-1; 9 nucleotides match TRBD2. The V and J ends lost 4 bases and 5 bases, in that order; junction bases with no gene match: 3. Germline loops: CDR1 SGHVS, CDR2 FNYEAQ. The CDR3 is made up of 14 amino acids. CDR3 amino acids: CASSSSGANNEQFF. The CDR3, as DNA: TGTGCCAGCAGCTCTAGCGGGGCCAACAATGAGCAGTTCTTC.

This clonotype showed up many times. The chain joins TRBV6-5 to TRBJ2-7; D is uncertain. Trimming shortened V by 0 bases and J by 1 base, and 7 bases separated the two germline ends. CDR3 length equals 14 residues. Germline V gene data show CDR1 as MNHEY and CDR2 as SVGAGI. The CDR3 DNA is TGTGCCAGCAGTTACTCGAAAAGGTCCTACGAGCAGTACTTC. It is translated as CASSYSKRSYEQYF.

This clonotype was recorded many times. The genes are TRBV30 and TRBJ2-3; 8 nucleotides line up with TRBD1. The CDR3 runs 14 residues. Germline V CDR1 and CDR2: GTSNPN, SVGIG (reference sequence). After removal of 4 bases from V and 1 base from J, the junction contained 4 bases not matched to a gene. The CDR3 DNA reads as TGTGCCTGGACTAGGGGACAGGGCACAGATACGCAGTATTTT. Translated, it gives CAWTRGQGTDTQYF.

In this sample, this clonotype turned up a few times. DNA for the CDR3: TGCAGCGTTAGCGCCGGTAGCCTCCAAGAGACCCAGTACTTC. It translates to CSVSAGSLQETQYF. The chain uses TRBV29-1 and TRBJ2-5; no reliable D call. This CDR3 spans 14 amino acids. V was shortened by 5 bases and J by 1 base, with 14 bases between the two germline ends. Germline V gene lookup returns CDR1 SQVTM and CDR2 ANQGSEA.

This clonotype was seen repeatedly, ten times or more. The gene calls are TRBV5-4 and TRBJ1-1; 8 bases fit TRBD1. The V gene end was trimmed by 7 bases and the J gene end by 0 bases; junction bases not matched to a gene: 5. Germline CDR1 SGHNT, CDR2 YYREEE (reference sequence). The CDR3 covers 14 residues. This chain's CDR3 is CASFRTGLNTEAFF. In nucleotides, the CDR3 is TGTGCCAGCTTTAGGACAGGGTTGAACACTGAAGCTTTCTTT.

This clonotype has a handful of counts. The gene calls are TRBV5-4 and TRBJ2-7; 7 positions match TRBD1. The ends lost 0 bases at V and 4 bases at J; junction bases unmatched: 4. The CDR3 is made up of 14 amino acids. The germline CDR1 and CDR2 sequences are SGHNT and YYREEE (reference sequence). This CDR3 reads CASSLEGAGYEQYF. CDR3 DNA: TGTGCCAGCAGCTTGGAGGGGGCTGGGTACGAGCAGTACTTC.

The chain has TRBV7-8 and TRBJ1-2; tentatively, D is TRBD1 (5 bases). Germline V gene lookup returns CDR1 SGHVS and CDR2 FQNEAQ. V was pared by 5 bases and J by 6 bases, with 10 bases between. This CDR3 region has 12 residues. The DNA for the CDR3 is TGTGCCAGCAGCCGCGTGGGGGATGGCTACACCTTC. This codes for CASSRVGDGYTF.

This clonotype has only a few counts. At one end the junction does not follow the germline gene, possibly because of a read error. The chain joins TRBV12-3 or TRBV12-4 to TRBJ2-7; tentatively, D is TRBD1 (6 bases). The CDR3 spans 15 residues. The chain's CDR3 is CASSLVGQGGREQYF. For the CDR3, the DNA is TGTGCCAGCAGCTTAGTTGGGCAAGGGGGTCGCGAGCAGTACTTC.

The gene calls are TRBV29-1 and TRBJ2-5; no clear D gene. V lost 5 bases and J lost 4, with 14 bases in between. In germline, CDR1 is SQVTM, CDR2 ANQGSEA. This CDR3 is built from 13 residues. The CDR3 DNA sequence: TGCAGCGTTTCCGGCGCCAACGGAGAGACCCAGTACTTC. As protein: CSVSGANGETQYF.

This clonotype was seen at least ten times. The CDR3 bases are TGTGCCAGCAGTTTCGCAGGGGCCAAAAACATTCAGTACTTC. Translation gives CASSFAGAKNIQYF. The chain employs TRBV12-3 or TRBV12-4 and TRBJ2-4, with a weak D call TRBD1 (5 bases). The length of the CDR3 is 14 residues. V lost 3 bases to trimming and J lost 1 base, with 7 bases between them.

This clonotype occurred a few times. The chain carries TRBV29-1 and TRBJ2-1; tentatively, D is TRBD2 (8 bases). The CDR3 runs 13 residues. Germline-derived CDR1 and CDR2 are SQVTM and ANQGSEA. CDR3 residues: CSSGTRQGNEQFF. The CDR3 DNA sequence: TGCAGTTCCGGGACTAGACAGGGCAATGAGCAGTTCTTC.

Concerning this clonotype: The junction departs from germline at one end; a sequencing error may be responsible. The chain links TRBV28 to TRBJ2-7; 7 positions match TRBD2. Germline-derived CDR1 and CDR2 are MDHEN and SYDVKM. This CDR3 region has 14 residues. This chain's CDR3 is CANSPRGSSYEQYF. The CDR3 region has the DNA TGTGCCAACAGTCCCCGCGGGAGCTCCTACGAGCAGTACTTC.

This clonotype was seen only a few times. The chain uses TRBV20-1 and TRBJ2-3; TRBD2 aligns across 8 bases. CDR3 length: 14 amino acids. From germline, CDR1 is DFQATT and CDR2 SNEGSKA (reference sequence). V shed 5 bases and J 7 bases; nucleotides not matched to a gene: 11. CDR3 nucleotides: TGCAGTGCTCCGAGCGGGAGCGGGTCAAATACGCAGTATTTT. Protein: CSAPSGSGSNTQYF.